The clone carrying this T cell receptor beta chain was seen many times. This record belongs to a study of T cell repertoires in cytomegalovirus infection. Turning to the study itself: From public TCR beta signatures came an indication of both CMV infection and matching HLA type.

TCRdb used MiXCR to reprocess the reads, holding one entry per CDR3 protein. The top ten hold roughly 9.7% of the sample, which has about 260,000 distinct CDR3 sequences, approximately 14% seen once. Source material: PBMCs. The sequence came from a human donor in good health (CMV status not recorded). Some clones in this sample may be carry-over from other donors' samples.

Here the CDR3 reads CAAQSGRGSYEQYF. For the CDR3, the DNA is TGTGCCGCCCAATCGGGCAGGGGATCCTACGAGCAGTACTTC. The chain joins TRBV6-2 or TRBV6-3 to TRBJ2-7; D might be TRBD1 (6 bases). CDR3 length: 14 amino acids. The V end lost 11 bases, the J end lost 1 base, and 18 bases lay between the germline ends. Looked up from germline, CDR1 is MNHEY and CDR2 is SVGEGT.